The rows below give T cell receptor beta chains drawn from one sample of a study of shared clonotypes between healthy human individuals. This table comes from immunoSEQ multiplex PCR, and its TCRdb copy is limited to in-frame clones, with some not included. Of around 83,000 clones listed, 60% to 80% are singletons. Sample: memory CD8+ T cells sorted from blood. All receptors come from a man aged 25-45 years in good health. CDR3s include the opening cysteine and the closing phenylalanine or tryptophan. A D gene is named only where the DNA matches it firmly. Some rows mark clone size as missing; the rest say once, few, many or name a class of expanded clone.

>TRBV5-6|.|.|TRBJ2-5
CASSGEFGPTPKTQYF
TGTGCCAGCAGCGGAGAGTTCGGACCAACACCTAAGACCCAGTACTTC
>TRBV15|.|TRBD1|TRBJ1-5
CATSNRGLKHQPQHF
TGTGCCACCAGCAACAGGGGATTAAAGCATCAGCCCCAGCATTTT
>TRBV7-3|.|.|TRBJ1-1
CASSFGPGVAAFF
.
>TRBV6-1|many|TRBD1|TRBJ2-5
CASSDGTAQETQYF
TGTGCCAGCAGTGACGGGACAGCACAAGAGACCCAGTACTTC
>TRBV5-1|.|TRBD1|TRBJ1-2
CASSTGTANYGYTF
TGCGCCAGCAGCACCGGGACAGCGAACTATGGCTACACCTTC
>TRBV6-4|few|TRBD2|TRBJ2-3
CASSDTKHWTSGSNTQYF
TGTGCCAGCAGTGACACAAAGCACTGGACTAGCGGGAGCAATACGCAGTATTTT
>TRBV14|.|TRBD1|TRBJ1-2
CASSRNLGTGKNGYTF
TGTGCCAGCAGCCGTAACCTAGGGACAGGGAAAAATGGCTACACCTTC
>TRBV5-1|.|.|TRBJ2-2
CASSLGTITTGELFF
TGCGCCAGCAGCTTGGGCACTATCACCACCGGGGAGCTGTTTTTT
>TRBV27|.|.|TRBJ2-1
CASSYQTSGVDNEQFF
TGTGCCAGCAGTTACCAAACCTCGGGAGTCGACAATGAGCAGTTCTTC
>TRBV10-3|once|.|TRBJ2-1
CAISERENEQFF
TGTGCCATCAGTGAGCGAGAGAATGAGCAGTTCTTC
>TRBV14|.|.|TRBJ2-7
CASSQDLVGRSYEQYF
TGTGCCAGCAGCCAAGATCTCGTCGGGAGATCGTACGAGCAGTACTTC
>TRBV28|.|.|TRBJ2-1
CASSSGSSINEQFF
TGTGCCAGCAGTTCAGGGAGTTCTATCAATGAGCAGTTCTTC
>TRBV18|.|TRBD1|TRBJ1-1
CASSVTGGDDMNTEAFF
TGTGCCAGCTCAGTGACAGGGGGCGATGACATGAACACTGAAGCTTTCTTT
>TRBV4-1|.|.|TRBJ2-1
CASRKTTLLNEQFF
TGCGCCAGCAGAAAGACTACCTTATTGAATGAGCAGTTCTTC
>TRBV7-9|many|TRBD2|TRBJ2-3
CASSLLSGGGDTQYF
TGTGCCAGCAGCTTATTAAGCGGGGGCGGGGATACGCAGTATTTT
>TRBV6-5|.|.|TRBJ2-3
CAIGGGLDTDTQYF
TGTGCCATCGGAGGGGGCCTTGACACAGATACGCAGTATTTT
>TRBV5-8|.|TRBD2|TRBJ2-1
CASSFGGGVSYNEQFF
TGTGCCAGCAGCTTCGGGGGAGGGGTGTCCTACAATGAGCAGTTCTTC
>TRBV6-6|.|TRBD2|TRBJ2-7
CASSYSVQRENEQYF
TGTGCCAGCAGTTACTCGGTACAGCGGGAGAACGAGCAGTACTTC
>TRBV7-2|once|.|TRBJ2-7
CASSLAYGQAYAGAFYEQYF
TGTGCCAGCAGCTTAGCCTACGGACAAGCCTACGCGGGGGCCTTCTACGAGCAGTACTTC
>TRBV4-3|.|.|TRBJ2-6
CASSPALPWDSGANVLTF
TGCGCCAGCAGCCCAGCCCTCCCGTGGGACTCTGGGGCCAACGTCCTGACTTTC
>TRBV5-5|.|.|TRBJ2-7
CASSQDRSRVYEQYF
TGCGCCAGCAGCCAAGATCGGAGCAGAGTCTACGAGCAGTACTTC
>TRBV27|.|.|TRBJ1-5
CASSLPGSNQPQHF
TGTGCCAGCAGTTTGCCCGGGAGTAATCAGCCCCAGCATTTT
>TRBV9|.|.|TRBJ2-7
CASSVGGTFGEQYF
TGTGCCAGCAGCGTAGGCGGGACTTTTGGGGAGCAGTACTTC
>TRBV10-3|few|.|TRBJ1-1
CAICLSRGWDTEAFF
TGTGCCATCTGTCTATCCCGGGGCTGGGACACTGAAGCTTTCTTT
>TRBV19|.|.|TRBJ2-7
CASARDGGTGTYEQYF
TGTGCCAGTGCCCGTGACGGAGGGACGGGAACCTACGAGCAGTACTTC
>TRBV7-2|.|TRBD1|TRBJ2-3
CASSLGTGDTDTQYF
TGTGCCAGCAGCTTAGGGACAGGGGACACAGATACGCAGTATTTT
>TRBV4-3|.|.|TRBJ2-7
CASSPGNRAYEQYF
TGCGCCAGCAGCCCGGGGAACAGGGCGTACGAGCAGTACTTC
>TRBV28|.|TRBD2|TRBJ2-7
CASSLTSGPSSYEQYF
TGTGCCAGCAGTTTAACTAGCGGGCCTAGCTCCTACGAGCAGTACTTC
>TRBV11-2|.|TRBD1|TRBJ1-2
CASSAGTGGLYGYTF
TGTGCCAGCAGCGCTGGGACAGGGGGCCTCTATGGCTACACCTTC
>TRBV4-3|few|TRBD2|TRBJ2-2
CASSLGLDNTGELFF
TGCGCCAGCAGCCTGGGACTAGATAACACCGGGGAGCTGTTTTTT
>TRBV6-1|.|TRBD2|TRBJ2-1
CASSDAPAGVYNEQFF
TGTGCCAGCAGTGACGCCCCAGCGGGAGTCTACAATGAGCAGTTCTTC
>TRBV10-1|few|.|TRBJ1-4
CASSDGTPGARKLFF
TGCGCCAGCAGTGACGGGACCCCAGGAGCTCGGAAACTGTTTTTT
>TRBV5-6|few|.|TRBJ2-7
CASSLAQARDEQYF
TGTGCCAGCAGCTTGGCACAGGCGAGGGACGAGCAGTACTTC
>TRBV28|.|.|TRBJ2-1
CASRPPGYNEQFF
TGTGCCAGCAGACCTCCGGGTTACAATGAGCAGTTCTTC
>TRBV19|few|.|TRBJ2-1
CASSIDTGDNEQFF
TGTGCCAGTAGTATAGATACGGGGGACAATGAGCAGTTCTTC
>TRBV11-2|.|.|TRBJ1-3
CASSFTGVGNTIYF
TGTGCCAGCAGCTTTACCGGAGTTGGAAACACCATATATTTT
>TRBV4-1|.|.|TRBJ2-3
CASSQGPASTDTQYF
TGCGCCAGCAGCCAAGGTCCGGCTAGCACAGATACGCAGTATTTT
>TRBV6-5|.|.|TRBJ2-7
CASSITSGAAYEQYF
TGTGCCAGCAGTATTACATCCGGCGCAGCCTACGAGCAGTACTTC
>TRBV13|few|TRBD1|TRBJ1-2
CASSSGTGLSRGYTF
TGTGCCAGCAGCTCCGGGACAGGGCTTTCCCGTGGCTACACCTTC
>TRBV29-1|.|.|TRBJ2-5
CSVVRDNQETQYF
TGCAGCGTTGTCCGGGACAACCAAGAGACCCAGTACTTC
>TRBV27|many|.|TRBJ2-1
CASSPGDEQFF
TGTGCCAGCTCCCCGGGAGATGAGCAGTTCTTC
>TRBV29-1|.|TRBD1|TRBJ2-7
CSGGTGDYEQYF
TGCAGCGGGGGGACAGGGGACTACGAGCAGTACTTC
>TRBV9|few|.|TRBJ2-4
CASSGSLAKNIQYF
TGTGCCAGCAGCGGAAGCCTAGCCAAAAACATTCAGTACTTC
>TRBV28|.|.|TRBJ2-7
CASTGGVYEQYF
TGTGCCAGCACAGGGGGGGTTTACGAGCAGTACTTC
>TRBV6-1|.|.|TRBJ1-2
CASSSGTLTYGYTF
TGTGCCAGCAGTTCCGGGACTTTGACCTATGGCTACACCTTC